One sample yielded the 22 T cell receptor beta chains listed below, sequenced in a study of T-cell reconstitution after alpha-beta-depleted transplantation in children. TCRbeta library preparation incorporated unique molecular identifiers. TCRdb fed the PCR reads into MiXCR, producing one record per CDR3 protein. This table holds some 180,000 distinct CDR3 sequences, 6.6% found once. The specimen comprised PBMCs, sampled before TCRalphabeta/CD19-depleted stem cell transplant. The source of these receptors is a boy younger than 10 with acute lymphoblastic leukemia, due to receive a stem cell transplant.

The chain joins TRBV30 to TRBJ1-5; a weak D match, TRBD1 (5 bases). The CDR3 loop spans 15 amino acids. Germline assignment: CDR1 GTSNPN and CDR2 SVGIG (reference sequence). Trimming stripped 1 base from V and 8 bases from J, with 18 bases between. The CDR3 nucleotides read TGTGCCTGGAGTGCGGGGGTTGCCGTGGCGAAGCCCCAGCATTTT. Amino acids: CAWSAGVAVAKPQHF. Full variable domain (outside the CDR3, taken from reference TRBV30 and TRBJ1-5): SQTIHQWPATLVQPVGSPLSLECTVEGTSNPNLYWYRQAAGRGLQLLFYSVGIGQISSEVPQNLSASRPQDRQFILSSKKLLLSDSGFYLCAWSAGVAVAKPQHFGDGTRLSIL.

At least ten counts were recorded for this clonotype. V usage is TRBV5-6 and J usage is TRBJ1-5, with 10 positions matching TRBD1. Looked up from germline, CDR1 is SGHDT and CDR2 is YYEEEE. The trim removed 4 bases at V and 4 bases at J, leaving 2 bases unmatched. The CDR3 consists of 14 residues. This CDR3 reads CASSQGQGNQPQHF. For the CDR3, the DNA is TGTGCCAGCAGCCAGGGACAGGGGAATCAGCCCCAGCATTTT.

Ten or more counts support this clonotype. This chain joins TRBV29-1 and TRBJ2-5, with unresolved D. V was cut by 5 bases and J by 2 bases, with 12 bases left in between. Germline-derived CDR1 and CDR2 are SQVTM and ANQGSEA. The CDR3 extends over 13 amino acids. CDR3 nucleotide sequence: TGCAGCGTTTCAGGACGGTGGCAAGAGACCCAGTACTTC. It yields the protein CSVSGRWQETQYF.

This clonotype was recorded at least ten times. Here the CDR3 reads CSVEDLQGARTGELFF. As DNA, the CDR3 is TGCAGCGTTGAAGATCTTCAGGGGGCAAGAACCGGGGAGCTGTTTTTT. The chain uses TRBV29-1 and TRBJ2-2; 8 bases are a match to TRBD1. The V and J ends lost 0 bases and 5 bases, in that order; junction bases with no gene match: 8. The CDR3 covers 16 residues. Germline V gives CDR1 SQVTM, CDR2 ANQGSEA.

This clonotype was detected ten times or more. The rearrangement links TRBV10-2 to TRBJ2-1; D ambiguous. Germline V gives CDR1 WSHSY, CDR2 SAAADI. The CDR3 loop spans 14 amino acids. V dropped 2 bases and J dropped 7 bases, with 12 bases sitting between them. The CDR3 loop is CASSEILRWNEQFF. CDR3 nucleotides: TGCGCCAGCAGTGAGATATTAAGGTGGAATGAGCAGTTCTTC.

CDR3 coding DNA: TGTGCCAGCTCACCCAGGACAGGAACAGATTACGAGCAGTACTTC. Protein: CASSPRTGTDYEQYF. The chain recombines TRBV18 with TRBJ2-7, with 7 bases that match TRBD1. There are 15 residues in the CDR3. With V trimmed by 3 bases and J by 4 bases, 9 bases remained unmatched. Germline lookup yields CDR1 KGHSH and CDR2 LQKENI.

J is TRBJ2-7 and V is TRBV4-3, with D possibly matching TRBD2 (7 bases). Germline lookup yields CDR1 LGHNA and CDR2 YSLEER. The CDR3 is made up of 15 amino acids. Trimming left V 1 base short and J 2 bases short, with 12 bases between. The CDR3 DNA reads TGCGCCAGCAGCCAAGCGCGGGGGCTGACCTACGAGCAGTACTTC. It encodes CASSQARGLTYEQYF.

This clonotype was detected only a few times. The chain links TRBV6-2 or TRBV6-3 to TRBJ2-7, with TRBD2 as a possible D gene (6 bases). The germline V gene encodes CDR1 MNHEY and CDR2 SVGEGT. The CDR3 covers 16 residues. V shed 7 bases and J shed 2 bases, with 21 bases lying between them. The CDR3 protein is CASIPTRHGIPYEQYF. CDR3 in DNA: TGTGCCAGCATCCCGACTAGGCATGGTATCCCCTACGAGCAGTACTTC.

This clonotype occurred a few times. The V and J genes are TRBV7-9 and TRBJ1-2; possibly TRBD1 for D (6 bases). The CDR3 is 15 residues long. The germline V gene encodes CDR1 SEHNR and CDR2 FQNEAQ (reference sequence). Trimming took off 7 bases at V and 1 base at J, with 16 bases between the two ends. CDR3 coding DNA: TGTGCCAGCACCCAGGGGTCCGGGGGTAACTATGGCTACACCTTC. Amino acids: CASTQGSGGNYGYTF.

The gene calls are TRBV20-1 and TRBJ2-5; the match to TRBD1 covers 9 bases. Germline loops: CDR1 DFQATT, CDR2 SNEGSKA (reference sequence). V trimming: 1 base; J trimming: 4 bases; junction bases outside the gene matches: 16. The CDR3 has 18 residues. The CDR3 DNA reads as TGCAGTGCTAGAGCGGTGCGGGGACAGGGCCCGTCCGGAGAGACCCAGTACTTC. It encodes CSARAVRGQGPSGETQYF.

This clonotype was observed a few times. The V gene is TRBV12-3 or TRBV12-4, the J gene TRBJ1-3; D not resolved. With 7 bases removed from V and 0 bases from J, the gap between germline ends came to 13 bases. The CDR3 covers 15 residues. The CDR3 nucleotides are TGTGCCAGCATCATTTCGGGTATCTCTGGAAACACCATATATTTT. Translating gives CASIISGISGNTIYF.

As for this clonotype: The junction shows a germline mismatch at one end, possibly a read error. The chain recombines TRBV6-5 with TRBJ2-5; the D gene is possibly TRBD1 (6 bases). The CDR3 runs 15 residues. Germline V gives CDR1 MNHEY, CDR2 SVGAGI. In nucleotides, the CDR3 is TGTGCCAGCAGTTACACCTCTTCAGGGGCGGAGACCCAGTGCTTC. As protein: CASSYTSSGAETQCF.

This rearrangement joins TRBV11-2 to TRBJ2-2, with 11 bases identical to TRBD2. Germline CDR1 SGHAT, CDR2 FQNNGV. Trimming at V came to 5 bases and at J to 6 bases, leaving 5 bases not matched to a gene. This CDR3 spans 15 amino acids. The DNA for the CDR3 is TGTGCCAGCAGCATAGCGGGGGGGCCATCCGGGGAGCTGTTTTTT. Protein product: CASSIAGGPSGELFF.

Ten or more counts support this clonotype. The chain has TRBV28 and TRBJ1-1, with D possibly being TRBD1 (5 bases). Trimming shortened V by 4 bases and J by 6 bases, and 15 bases separated the two germline ends. Per the germline V gene, CDR1 is MDHEN and CDR2 is SYDVKM. The CDR3 totals 14 residues. CDR3 nucleotides: TGTGCCAGCAGTTACGAGGTCGGGGGGGCTGAAGCTTTCTTT. This translates into CASSYEVGGAEAFF.

This clonotype was seen at least ten times. The chain links TRBV29-1 to TRBJ2-3, with unresolved D. The CDR3 runs to 11 residues. The germline V and J ends were trimmed by 4 bases and 6 bases, with 8 bases remaining between them. In germline, CDR1 is SQVTM, CDR2 ANQGSEA. In DNA, the CDR3 is TGCAGCGTTGTTGGGGTGGATACGCAGTATTTT. Residues: CSVVGVDTQYF.

V is TRBV28 and J is TRBJ2-4; D gene uncertain. Germline V CDR1 and CDR2: MDHEN, SYDVKM. Trimming took off 3 bases at V and 9 bases at J, with 15 bases between the two ends. This CDR3 comprises 14 residues. The CDR3 region has the DNA TGTGCCAGCAGTTTTTCTTATCTCGGCGGCATTCAGTACTTC. Translated: CASSFSYLGGIQYF.

The chain links TRBV6-2 or TRBV6-3 to TRBJ2-1; 9 bases fit TRBD2. Trimming at V came to 4 bases and at J to 4 bases, leaving 14 bases not matched to a gene. The CDR3 has 18 amino acids. Germline V gene sequence: CDR1 MNHEY, CDR2 SVGEGT. The DNA for the CDR3 is TGTGCCAGCAGTTGGTCCACTAGCGGGCTCCAAGGTTACAATGAGCAGTTCTTC. As protein: CASSWSTSGLQGYNEQFF.

This clonotype was observed a few times. The rearrangement uses TRBV6-5 and TRBJ2-7, with TRBD1 matching over 7 bases. The CDR3 covers 16 residues. CDR1 is MNHEY and CDR2 is SVGAGI in the germline V gene. V was clipped by 2 bases and J by 4 bases; unmatched bases: 11. The CDR3 protein is CASSYVRTGGFYEQYF. The CDR3 region has the DNA TGTGCCAGCAGTTACGTTCGGACAGGAGGATTTTACGAGCAGTACTTC.

This clonotype was seen repeatedly, ten times or more. The chain couples TRBV29-1 to TRBJ2-7; 7 nucleotides match TRBD1. V lost 5 bases, J lost 5 bases, and 15 bases stayed unmatched. CDR3 length equals 15 residues. The germline CDR1 and CDR2 sequences are SQVTM and ANQGSEA. This CDR3 reads CSVKRSGQLLDEQYF. The CDR3 DNA reads as TGCAGCGTTAAGCGGTCGGGACAGCTTCTCGACGAGCAGTACTTC.

This chain links TRBV10-3 with TRBJ1-6, with TRBD1 matching over 7 bases. The germline V gene has CDR1 ENHRY and CDR2 SYGVKD. V was pared by 10 bases and J by 0 bases, with 9 bases of the junction left unmatched. The CDR3 covers 16 residues. The CDR3 DNA reads as TGTGCCACCGGGGATCGGACAGGCTCCTATAATTCACCCCTCCACTTT. Amino acid sequence: CATGDRTGSYNSPLHF.

This clonotype was seen a single time. The rearrangement uses TRBV28 and TRBJ1-1, with D perhaps matching TRBD1 (5 bases). V lost 3 bases to trimming and J lost 6 bases, with 14 bases between them. The CDR3 length is 14 residues. Germline CDR1 and CDR2: MDHEN and SYDVKM. The CDR3 is CASSFPGSAPEAFF. DNA of the CDR3: TGTGCCAGCAGTTTCCCAGGGTCAGCTCCTGAAGCTTTCTTT. Full variable domain (missing parts from reference TRBV28 and TRBJ1-1): DVKVTQSSRYLVKRTGEKVFLECVQDMDHENMFWYRQDPGLGLRLIYFSYDVKMKEKGDIPEGYSVSREKKERFSLILESASTNQTSMYLCASSFPGSAPEAFFGQGTRLTVV.

Many counts were recorded for this clonotype. The chain is built from TRBV5-1 and TRBJ2-1, with unresolved D. This CDR3 region has 11 residues. Germline CDR1 is SGHRS and CDR2 is YFSETQ. With 3 bases removed from V and 7 bases from J, the gap between germline ends came to 5 bases. Written as DNA, the CDR3 is TGCGCCAGCAGCTCTGGGAATGAGCAGTTCTTC. As protein: CASSSGNEQFF.